Following are 24 T cell receptor beta chains from one sample sequenced in a study of OX40 agonist ivuxolimab in advanced cancers. Sequencing used immunoSEQ multiplex PCR; TCRdb keeps in-frame clones, though not all of them. The repertoire holds some 100,000 clones, 80% to 90% seen once, with around 2% in the top ten. This material consisted of CD4+ or CD8+ T cells sorted from blood, taken in a trial of the OX40 agonist ivuxolimab. The source of these receptors is an adult with an advanced solid tumor such as melanoma, head and neck, liver or kidney cancer.

This clone has a single count. This chain joins TRBV2 and TRBJ2-6; D is unclear. V lost 2 bases to trimming and J lost 3 bases, with 2 bases between them. The CDR3 contains 13 residues. Germline lookup yields CDR1 SNHLY and CDR2 FYNNEI. The CDR3, as DNA: TGTGCCAGCAGTGAATATGGGGCCAACGTCCTGACTTTC. Its protein product is CASSEYGANVLTF.

The gene calls are TRBV6-1 and TRBJ2-2, with D uncertain. Germline V lookup: CDR1 MNHNS, CDR2 SASEGT. CDR3 length: 15 amino acids. Between the trimmed V and J ends, which lost 1 base and 0 bases, there was a span of 6 bases. The CDR3 here is CASSEGQANTGELFF. The CDR3 nucleotides are TGTGCCAGCAGTGAAGGGCAGGCGAACACCGGGGAGCTGTTTTTT.

The rearrangement links TRBV25-1 to TRBJ2-3, with D possibly matching TRBD2 (5 bases). The V and J ends lost 8 bases and 3 bases respectively, with 21 bases between them. CDR1 and CDR2 (germline): MGHDK, SYGVNS. The CDR3 contains 16 residues. CDR3 sequence: CASEGDGILETDTQYF. In DNA, the CDR3 is TGTGCCAGCGAAGGAGACGGGATATTAGAGACAGATACGCAGTATTTT.

This clone was seen a single time. The genes are TRBV5-3 and TRBJ1-5, with 10 bases matching TRBD1. TRBV5-3 is an ORF, with its function uncertain. With V trimmed by 5 bases and J by 0 bases, 11 bases remained unmatched. The CDR3 is made up of 18 amino acids. CDR3 protein: CARSTTGTGAYSNQPQHF. The CDR3, as DNA: TGTGCCAGAAGTACAACCGGGACAGGGGCTTATAGCAATCAGCCCCAGCATTTT.

J is TRBJ1-3 and V is TRBV4-1, with a tentative D call TRBD1 (5 bases). Germline values: CDR1 MGHRA, CDR2 YSYEKL. The CDR3 extends over 16 amino acids. V was pared by 0 bases and J by 3 bases, with 12 bases between. The CDR3 loop reads CASSQDTRGVGNTIYF. The CDR3 DNA reads as TGCGCCAGCAGCCAAGACACCCGGGGGGTTGGAAACACCATATATTTT.

The chain combines TRBV5-1 with TRBJ2-1; D is perhaps TRBD2 (6 bases). The CDR3 has 15 residues. V lost 6 bases, J lost 0 bases, and 13 bases lay in between. Germline loops: CDR1 SGHRS, CDR2 YFSETQ. The CDR3: CASNRDSSSYNEQFF. The CDR3 DNA reads TGCGCCAGCAACCGGGACTCCAGCTCCTACAATGAGCAGTTCTTC.

The V gene is TRBV2, the J gene TRBJ2-7; 8 bases match TRBD2. With V trimmed by 6 bases and J by 0 bases, 4 bases remained unmatched. This CDR3 contains 14 residues. CDR1 SNHLY and CDR2 FYNNEI come from the germline V gene. For the CDR3, the DNA is TGTGCCAGCAGGATAGCGGGGATCTCCTACGAGCAGTACTTC. It translates to CASRIAGISYEQYF.

This chain uses TRBV5-1 with TRBJ2-3; D is unresolved. Trimming removed 0 bases from V and 1 base from J, with 12 bases in between. CDR1 and CDR2 from the germline V gene are SGHRS and YFSETQ. The CDR3 has 16 amino acids. CDR3 DNA: TGCGCCAGCAGCTTGGGGTTTAGGCAGGGCACAGATACGCAGTATTTT. Protein sequence: CASSLGFRQGTDTQYF.

The CDR3 coding sequence is TGCGCCAGCGGGGGGAGACAGGGGGCGCCCGGGGAGCTGTTTTTT. This encodes CASGGRQGAPGELFF. This rearrangement joins TRBV10-2 to TRBJ2-2, with TRBD1 matching over 10 bases. CDR3 length: 15 residues. J was trimmed by 6 bases and V by 8 bases; bases with no gene match: 9. Germline values: CDR1 WSHSY, CDR2 SAAADI.

The chain links TRBV5-1 to TRBJ2-7; D is possibly TRBD2 (6 bases). Germline CDR1 is SGHRS and CDR2 is YFSETQ. There are 14 residues in the CDR3. Trimming shortened V by 3 bases and J by 3 bases, and 13 bases separated the two germline ends. The DNA of the CDR3 is TGCGCCAGCAGCTCTACTAGCTCGAGCTACGAGCAGTACTTC. It yields the protein CASSSTSSSYEQYF.

The chain couples TRBV29-1 to TRBJ1-3; 7 positions agree with TRBD1. With 2 bases clipped from V and 0 bases from J, the junction kept 10 bases outside the gene matches. This CDR3 is 17 amino acids long. The V gene's germline CDR1 is SQVTM and CDR2 ANQGSEA. Written as DNA, the CDR3 is TGCAGCGTTGAAACGCAGGGGGATCCTTACTCTGGAAACACCATATATTTT. This encodes CSVETQGDPYSGNTIYF.

This clone was found a few times. Other nucleotide sequences in the sample specify the same CDR3. The chain uses TRBV18 and TRBJ1-5; no firm D call. V was trimmed by 2 bases and J by 3 bases, leaving 5 bases between them. This CDR3 has 13 residues. The germline CDR1 and CDR2 sequences are KGHSH and LQKENI. This chain's CDR3 is CASSPGDNQPQHF. DNA for the CDR3: TGTGCCAGCTCACCAGGGGACAATCAGCCCCAGCATTTT. Full variable domain (missing parts from reference TRBV18 and TRBJ1-5): NAGVMQNPRHLVRRRGQEARLRCSPMKGHSHVYWYRQLPEEGLKFMVYLQKENIIDESGMPKERFSAEFPKEGPSILRIQQVVRGDSAAYFCASSPGDNQPQHFGDGTRLSIL.

The gene calls are TRBV11-3 and TRBJ2-1, with D possibly being TRBD1 (6 bases). Germline CDR1 is SGHNT and CDR2 is YENEEA. The CDR3 loop spans 14 amino acids. V was cut by 1 base and J by 5 bases, with 9 bases left in between. CDR3 amino acids: CASSLAGTNNEQFF. CDR3 sequence (DNA): TGTGCCAGCAGCTTAGCTGGGACAAACAATGAGCAGTTCTTC.

The chain employs TRBV5-1 and TRBJ1-4; D is unclear. The CDR3 is 14 residues long. Germline V gives CDR1 SGHRS, CDR2 YFSETQ. V was trimmed by 2 bases and J by 3 bases, leaving 8 bases between them. In DNA, the CDR3 is TGCGCCAGCAGCTTAACGGGTCCTAATGAAAAACTGTTTTTT. Its protein is CASSLTGPNEKLFF. The whole variable domain, filled in from reference TRBV5-1 and TRBJ1-4, reads KAGVTQTPRYLIKTRGQQVTLSCSPISGHRSVSWYQQTPGQGLQFLFEYFSETQRNKGNFPGRFSGRQFSNSRSEMNVSTLELGDSALYLCASSLTGPNEKLFFGSGTQLSVL.

With respect to this clone: This sample also contains other DNA sequences that code for the same CDR3. This chain connects TRBV5-1 to TRBJ2-5, with no clear D. Germline V gene sequence: CDR1 SGHRS, CDR2 YFSETQ. Deletions cut 0 bases from V and 5 bases from J, with 2 bases between. The CDR3 length is 11 residues. For the CDR3, the DNA is TGCGCCAGCAGCTTGGAGGAGACCCAGTACTTC. Translating it yields CASSLEETQYF.

The chain carries TRBV5-1 and TRBJ2-1; 8 positions agree with TRBD1. The CDR3 consists of 16 residues. Germline-derived CDR1 and CDR2 are SGHRS and YFSETQ. The V gene end was trimmed by 4 bases and the J gene end by 4 bases; junction bases not matched to a gene: 10. CDR3 region: CASSLEQGAGYNEQFF. DNA for the CDR3: TGCGCCAGCAGCCTTGAGCAGGGGGCTGGTTACAATGAGCAGTTCTTC. The full variable domain, rest sourced from reference TRBV5-1 and TRBJ2-1, is KAGVTQTPRYLIKTRGQQVTLSCSPISGHRSVSWYQQTPGQGLQFLFEYFSETQRNKGNFPGRFSGRQFSNSRSEMNVSTLELGDSALYLCASSLEQGAGYNEQFFGPGTRLTVL.

This rearrangement joins TRBV6-5 to TRBJ1-2; perhaps TRBD1 as D (5 bases). CDR1 MNHEY and CDR2 SVGAGI come from the germline V gene. V was clipped by 2 bases and J by 9 bases, with 16 bases between them. This CDR3 spans 14 amino acids. CDR3 sequence (DNA): TGTGCCAGCAGTTACGGGGGTCCAAAGGGGAGCTACACCTTC. Amino acids: CASSYGGPKGSYTF.

In this sample, this clone turned up once. The chain recombines TRBV10-3 with TRBJ2-7, with a weak D call TRBD1 (6 bases). This CDR3 has 16 residues. Trimming left V 3 bases short and J 1 base short, with 16 bases between. Germline lookup yields CDR1 ENHRY and CDR2 SYGVKD. The chain's CDR3 is CAISDLAGATSYEQYF. In DNA form, the CDR3 reads TGTGCCATCAGTGACCTGGCAGGGGCCACATCCTACGAGCAGTACTTC.

This chain joins TRBV29-1 and TRBJ2-3; possibly TRBD1 for D (5 bases). Trimming took off 6 bases at V and 0 bases at J, with 13 bases between the two ends. This CDR3 spans 14 amino acids. The V gene's germline CDR1 is SQVTM and CDR2 ANQGSEA. In DNA, the CDR3 is TGCAGCGTCGCTAGGGGAACCAGCACAGATACGCAGTATTTT. This sequence encodes CSVARGTSTDTQYF.

This chain connects TRBV19 to TRBJ2-6; TRBD1 matches at 7 bases. The CDR3 has 17 residues. With V trimmed by 6 bases and J by 2 bases, 10 bases remained unmatched. Germline CDR1 and CDR2: LNHDA and SQIVND (reference sequence). This CDR3 is CASSAQPTGAGANVLTF. CDR3 DNA: TGTGCCAGTAGCGCCCAACCCACAGGGGCTGGGGCCAACGTCCTGACTTTC.

This clone was picked up one time. The chain links TRBV7-8 to TRBJ1-5; perhaps TRBD1 as D (5 bases). Per the germline V gene, CDR1 is SGHVS and CDR2 is FQNEAQ. The CDR3 covers 16 residues. Trimming cost V 2 bases and J 4 bases, with 15 bases left between them. The CDR3 sequence is CASSLFRDSANQPQHF. The CDR3 nucleotides are TGTGCCAGCAGCTTATTCCGAGACAGCGCTAATCAGCCCCAGCATTTT.

Only one count was recorded for this clone. This chain uses TRBV19 with TRBJ1-5; no definite D call. With 5 bases removed from V and 10 bases from J, the gap between germline ends came to 9 bases. Germline V CDR1 and CDR2: LNHDA, SQIVND (reference sequence). This CDR3 region has 11 residues. The CDR3 region is CASSVSGPQHF. The CDR3 nucleotides read TGTGCCAGTAGTGTATCAGGACCCCAGCATTTT.

This clone was seen only once. This sequence joins TRBV11-2 and TRBJ2-1; 8 bases are a match to TRBD2. Trimming removed 2 bases from V and 10 bases from J; junction bases left unmatched: 10. The CDR3 runs to 15 residues. Germline CDR1 SGHAT, CDR2 FQNNGV. CDR3 sequence reads: CASSLSGGPLGEQFF. DNA for the CDR3: TGTGCCAGCAGCTTATCGGGAGGGCCTTTGGGGGAGCAGTTCTTC.

The chain couples TRBV19 to TRBJ2-3; D might be TRBD1 (6 bases). Germline CDR1 LNHDA, CDR2 SQIVND (reference sequence). V shed 5 bases and J shed 0 bases, with 9 bases lying between them. The CDR3 is 14 amino acids. The CDR3 DNA follows: TGTGCCAGTAGTGCGGACAGTAGCACAGATACGCAGTATTTT. This gives the protein CASSADSSTDTQYF.